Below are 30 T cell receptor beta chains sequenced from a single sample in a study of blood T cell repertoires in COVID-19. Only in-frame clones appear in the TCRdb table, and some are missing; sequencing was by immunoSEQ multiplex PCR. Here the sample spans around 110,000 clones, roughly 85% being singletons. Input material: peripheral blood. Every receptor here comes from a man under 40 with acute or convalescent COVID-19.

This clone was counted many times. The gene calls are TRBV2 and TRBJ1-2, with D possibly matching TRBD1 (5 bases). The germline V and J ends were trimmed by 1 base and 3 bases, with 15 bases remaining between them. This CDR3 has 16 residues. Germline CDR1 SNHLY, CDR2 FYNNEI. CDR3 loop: CASSEGLGRADYGYTF. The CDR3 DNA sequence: TGTGCCAGCAGTGAAGGTTTGGGCAGGGCGGACTATGGCTACACCTTC.

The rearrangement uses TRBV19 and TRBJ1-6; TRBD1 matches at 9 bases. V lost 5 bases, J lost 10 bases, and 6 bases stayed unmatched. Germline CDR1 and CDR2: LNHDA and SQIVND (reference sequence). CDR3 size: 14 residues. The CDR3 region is CASSHRGRGSPLHF. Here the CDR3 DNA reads TGTGCCAGTAGTCACAGGGGGCGCGGATCACCCCTCCACTTT.

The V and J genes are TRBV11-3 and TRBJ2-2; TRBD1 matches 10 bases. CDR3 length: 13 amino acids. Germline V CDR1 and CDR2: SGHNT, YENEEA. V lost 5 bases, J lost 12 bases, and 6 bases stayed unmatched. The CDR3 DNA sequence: TGTGCCAGCAGCCCAAGACAGGGGGCCAAGCTGTTTTTT. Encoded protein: CASSPRQGAKLFF.

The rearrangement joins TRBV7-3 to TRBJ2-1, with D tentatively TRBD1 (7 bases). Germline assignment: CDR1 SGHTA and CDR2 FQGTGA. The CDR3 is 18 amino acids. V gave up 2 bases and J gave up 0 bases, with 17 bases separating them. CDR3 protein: CASSLVPGGLGSYNEQFF. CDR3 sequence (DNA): TGTGCCAGCAGCTTAGTCCCAGGGGGGCTTGGCTCCTACAATGAGCAGTTCTTC.

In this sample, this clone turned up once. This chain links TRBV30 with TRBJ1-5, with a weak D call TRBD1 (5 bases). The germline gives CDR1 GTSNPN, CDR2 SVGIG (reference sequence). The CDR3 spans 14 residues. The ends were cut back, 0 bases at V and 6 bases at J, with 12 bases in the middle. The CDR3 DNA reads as TGTGCCTGGAGTGTGGGGGGAGGTTGTCAGCCCCAGCATTTT. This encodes CAWSVGGGCQPQHF. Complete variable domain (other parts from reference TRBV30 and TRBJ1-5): SQTIHQWPATLVQPVGSPLSLECTVEGTSNPNLYWYRQAAGRGLQLLFYSVGIGQISSEVPQNLSASRPQDRQFILSSKKLLLSDSGFYLCAWSVGGGCQPQHFGDGTRLSIL.

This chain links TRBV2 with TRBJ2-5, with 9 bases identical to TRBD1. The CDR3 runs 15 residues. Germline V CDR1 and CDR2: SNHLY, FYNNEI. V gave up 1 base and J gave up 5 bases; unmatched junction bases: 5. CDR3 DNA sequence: TGTGCCAGCAGTGAAGGAGGGACAGGGAGGGAGACCCAGTACTTC. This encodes CASSEGGTGRETQYF.

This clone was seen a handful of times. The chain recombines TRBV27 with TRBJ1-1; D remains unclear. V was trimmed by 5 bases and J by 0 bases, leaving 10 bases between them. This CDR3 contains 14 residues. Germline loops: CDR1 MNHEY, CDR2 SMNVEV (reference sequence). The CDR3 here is CASSPLAMNTEAFF. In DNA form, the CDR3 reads TGTGCCAGCAGTCCCCTTGCGATGAACACTGAAGCTTTCTTT.

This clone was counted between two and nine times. The CDR3 DNA reads TGTGCCAGCAGCGCCCGTAGTGGAAACACCATATATTTT. It is translated as CASSARSGNTIYF. V and J are TRBV7-8 and TRBJ1-3; D is uncertain. The CDR3 runs 13 residues. Germline V lookup: CDR1 SGHVS, CDR2 FQNEAQ. Trimming cost V 5 bases and J 3 bases, with 8 bases left between them. The whole variable domain, filled in from reference TRBV7-8 and TRBJ1-3, reads GAGVSQSPRYKVAKRGQDVALRCDPISGHVSLFWYQQALGQGPEFLTYFQNEAQLDKSGLPSDRFFAERPEGSVSTLKIQRTQQEDSAVYLCASSARSGNTIYFGEGSWLTVV.

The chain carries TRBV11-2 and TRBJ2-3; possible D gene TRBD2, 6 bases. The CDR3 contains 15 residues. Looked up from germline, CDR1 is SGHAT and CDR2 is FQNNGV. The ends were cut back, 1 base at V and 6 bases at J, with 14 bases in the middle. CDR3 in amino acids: CASSLGRTSYDTQYF. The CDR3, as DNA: TGTGCCAGCAGCTTAGGCCGTACTAGCTACGATACGCAGTATTTT.

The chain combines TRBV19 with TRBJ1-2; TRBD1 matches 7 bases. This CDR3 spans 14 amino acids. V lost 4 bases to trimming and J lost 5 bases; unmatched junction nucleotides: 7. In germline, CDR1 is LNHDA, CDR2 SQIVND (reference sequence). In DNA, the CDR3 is TGTGCCAGTAGTACCCAGGGACAGCTATATGGCTACACCTTC. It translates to CASSTQGQLYGYTF.

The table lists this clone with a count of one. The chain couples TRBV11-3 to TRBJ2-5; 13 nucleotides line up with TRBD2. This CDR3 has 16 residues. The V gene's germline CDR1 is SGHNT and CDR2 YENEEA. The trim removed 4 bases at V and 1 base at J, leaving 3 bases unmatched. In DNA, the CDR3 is TGTGCCAGCAGCTCCGGGACTAGCGGGGTCCAAGAGACCCAGTACTTC. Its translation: CASSSGTSGVQETQYF.

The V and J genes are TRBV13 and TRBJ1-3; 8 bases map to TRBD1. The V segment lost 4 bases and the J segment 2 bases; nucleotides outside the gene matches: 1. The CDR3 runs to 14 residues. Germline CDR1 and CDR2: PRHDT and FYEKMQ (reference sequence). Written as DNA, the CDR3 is TGTGCCAGCAGCTCACAGGGGGCTGGAAACACCATATATTTT. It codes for CASSSQGAGNTIYF.

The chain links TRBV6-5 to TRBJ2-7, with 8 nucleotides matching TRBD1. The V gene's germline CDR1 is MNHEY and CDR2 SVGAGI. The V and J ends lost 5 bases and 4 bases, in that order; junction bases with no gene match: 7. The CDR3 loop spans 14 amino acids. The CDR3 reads CASSRTGSWYEQYV. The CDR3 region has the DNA TGTGCCAGCAGTAGGACAGGGTCCTGGTACGAGCAGTACGTC.

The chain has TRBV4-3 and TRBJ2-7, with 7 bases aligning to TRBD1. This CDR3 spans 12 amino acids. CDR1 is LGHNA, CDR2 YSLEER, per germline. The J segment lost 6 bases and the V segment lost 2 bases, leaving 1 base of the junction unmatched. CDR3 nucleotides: TGCGCCAGCAGCCAATACAGGGGCGAGCAGTACTTC. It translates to CASSQYRGEQYF.

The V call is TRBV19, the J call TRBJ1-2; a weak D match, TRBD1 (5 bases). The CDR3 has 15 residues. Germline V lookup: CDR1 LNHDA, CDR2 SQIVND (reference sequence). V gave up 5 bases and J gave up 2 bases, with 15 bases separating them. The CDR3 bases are TGTGCCAGTAGTCACCCGGGACTTGTAAACTATGGCTACACCTTC. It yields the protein CASSHPGLVNYGYTF.

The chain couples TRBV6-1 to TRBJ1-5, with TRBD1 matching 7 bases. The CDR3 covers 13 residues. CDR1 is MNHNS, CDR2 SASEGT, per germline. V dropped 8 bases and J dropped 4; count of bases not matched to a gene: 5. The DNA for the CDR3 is TGTGCCAGCCAGGGGGGTGCAAATCAGCCCCAGCATTTT. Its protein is CASQGGANQPQHF.

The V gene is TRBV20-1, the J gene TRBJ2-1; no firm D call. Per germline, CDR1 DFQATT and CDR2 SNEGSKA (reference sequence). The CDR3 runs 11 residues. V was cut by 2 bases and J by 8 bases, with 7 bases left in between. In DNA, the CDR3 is TGCAGTGCTAGACTGGTAGATGAGCAGTTCTTC. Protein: CSARLVDEQFF.

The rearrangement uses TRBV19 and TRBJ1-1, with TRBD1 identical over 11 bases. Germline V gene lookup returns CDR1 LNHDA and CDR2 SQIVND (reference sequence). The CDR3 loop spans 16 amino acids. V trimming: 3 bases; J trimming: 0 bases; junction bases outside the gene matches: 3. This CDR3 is CASSIRTGGLNTEAFF. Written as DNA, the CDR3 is TGTGCCAGTAGTATTCGGACAGGGGGCTTGAACACTGAAGCTTTCTTT. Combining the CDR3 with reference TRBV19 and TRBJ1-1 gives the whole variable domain DGGITQSPKYLFRKEGQNVTLSCEQNLNHDAMYWYRQDPGQGLRLIYYSQIVNDFQKGDIAEGYSVSREKKESFPLTVTSAQKNPTAFYLCASSIRTGGLNTEAFFGQGTRLTVV.

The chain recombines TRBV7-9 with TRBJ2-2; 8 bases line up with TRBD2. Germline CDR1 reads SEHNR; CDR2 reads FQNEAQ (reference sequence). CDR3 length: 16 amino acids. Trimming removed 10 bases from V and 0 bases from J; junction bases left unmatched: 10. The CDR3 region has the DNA TGTGCCATATCGGGAGGGCACCCTTCGAACACCGGGGAGCTGTTTTTT. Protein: CAISGGHPSNTGELFF.

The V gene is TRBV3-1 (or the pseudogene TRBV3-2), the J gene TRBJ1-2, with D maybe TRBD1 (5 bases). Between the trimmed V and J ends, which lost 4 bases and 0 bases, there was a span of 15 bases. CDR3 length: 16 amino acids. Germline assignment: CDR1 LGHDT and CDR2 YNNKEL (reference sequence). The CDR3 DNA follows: TGTGCCAGCAGCCTAACAGGAGCACTTACTAACTATGGCTACACCTTC. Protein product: CASSLTGALTNYGYTF.

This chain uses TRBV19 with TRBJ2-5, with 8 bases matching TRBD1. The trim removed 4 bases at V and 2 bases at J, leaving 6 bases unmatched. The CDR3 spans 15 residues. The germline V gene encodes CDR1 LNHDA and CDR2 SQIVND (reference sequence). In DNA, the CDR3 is TGTGCCAGTAGTACAAACTGGGACAGGCAAGAGACCCAGTACTTC. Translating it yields CASSTNWDRQETQYF.

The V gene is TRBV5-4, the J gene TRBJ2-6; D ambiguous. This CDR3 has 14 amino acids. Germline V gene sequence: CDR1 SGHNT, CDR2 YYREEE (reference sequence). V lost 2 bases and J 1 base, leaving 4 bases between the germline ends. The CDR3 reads CASSFSSGANVLTF. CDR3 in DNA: TGTGCCAGCAGCTTCTCTTCTGGGGCCAACGTCCTGACTTTC.

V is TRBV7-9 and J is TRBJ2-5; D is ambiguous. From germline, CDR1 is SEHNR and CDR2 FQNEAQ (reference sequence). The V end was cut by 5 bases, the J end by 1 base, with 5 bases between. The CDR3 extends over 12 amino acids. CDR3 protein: CASSPVQETQYF. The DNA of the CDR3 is TGTGCCAGCAGCCCCGTCCAAGAGACCCAGTACTTC.

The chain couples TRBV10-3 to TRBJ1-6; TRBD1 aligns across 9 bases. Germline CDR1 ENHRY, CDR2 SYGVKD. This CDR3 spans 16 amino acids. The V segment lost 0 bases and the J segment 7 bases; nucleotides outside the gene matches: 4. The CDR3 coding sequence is TGTGCCATCAGTGAGTCAGGACAGGGGCTAAATTCACCCCTCCACTTT. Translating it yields CAISESGQGLNSPLHF.

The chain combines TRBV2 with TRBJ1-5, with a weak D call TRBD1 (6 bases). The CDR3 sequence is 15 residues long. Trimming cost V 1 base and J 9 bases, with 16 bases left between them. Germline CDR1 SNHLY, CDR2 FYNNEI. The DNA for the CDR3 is TGTGCCAGCAGTGAAGGCTACAGGGTAAACATGCCCCAGCATTTT. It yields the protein CASSEGYRVNMPQHF.

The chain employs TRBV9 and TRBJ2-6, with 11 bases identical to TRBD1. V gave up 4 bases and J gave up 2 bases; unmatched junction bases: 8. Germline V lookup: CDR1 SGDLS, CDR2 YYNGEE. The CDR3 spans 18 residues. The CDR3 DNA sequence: TGTGCCAGCAGCCCGCCGGGACAGGGGGTTGCTGGGGCCAACGTCCTGACTTTC. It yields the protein CASSPPGQGVAGANVLTF.

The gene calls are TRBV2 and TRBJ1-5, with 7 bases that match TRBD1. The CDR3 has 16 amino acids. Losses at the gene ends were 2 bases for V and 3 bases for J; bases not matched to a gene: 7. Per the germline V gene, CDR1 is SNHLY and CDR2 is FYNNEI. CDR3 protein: CASSEIDRAYNQPQHF. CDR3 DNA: TGTGCCAGCAGTGAAATCGACAGGGCCTACAATCAGCCCCAGCATTTT.

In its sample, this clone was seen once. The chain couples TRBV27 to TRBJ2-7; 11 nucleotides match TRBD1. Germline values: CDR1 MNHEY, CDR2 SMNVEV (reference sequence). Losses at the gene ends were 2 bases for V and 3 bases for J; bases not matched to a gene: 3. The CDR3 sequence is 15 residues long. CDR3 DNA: TGTGCCAGCAGTTTAGTTGGGACAGGGGGCTACGAGCAGTACTTC. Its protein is CASSLVGTGGYEQYF.

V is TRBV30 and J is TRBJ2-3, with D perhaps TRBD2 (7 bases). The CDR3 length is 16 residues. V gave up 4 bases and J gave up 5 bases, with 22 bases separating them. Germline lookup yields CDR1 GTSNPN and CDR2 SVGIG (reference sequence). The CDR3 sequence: CAWNSGVGGPRDTQYF. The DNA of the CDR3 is TGTGCCTGGAACTCCGGGGTGGGGGGGCCGAGAGATACGCAGTATTTT.

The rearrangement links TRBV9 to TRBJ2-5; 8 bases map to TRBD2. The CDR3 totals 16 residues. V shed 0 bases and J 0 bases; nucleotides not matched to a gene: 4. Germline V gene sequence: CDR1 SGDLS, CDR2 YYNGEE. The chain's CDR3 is CASSVATSEYQETQYF. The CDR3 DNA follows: TGTGCCAGCAGCGTAGCGACTAGCGAGTACCAAGAGACCCAGTACTTC.